This T cell receptor (beta chain) was profiled in a study of T cells in Graves' hyperthyroidism and ophthalmopathy. Study details: Any treatment followed the collection of peripheral blood at initial diagnosis. Study observations and caveats: Ophthalmopathy was separated from stable hyperthyroidism by a 13 V-J model.

Amplified regions were TCR beta CDR3 sequences from RNA transcripts. The HTBI primer set drove a first-round RT-PCR of the TCR CDR3. TCRdb recomputed calls from the multiplex PCR reads with MiXCR, one row per CDR3 protein. The table has about 610,000 distinct CDR3 sequences, roughly 14% seen once; the top ten hold around 4.1%. The table lists this clonotype with a few counts. The target antigen is unknown. A read error may explain this, as a much larger clone is one base away. Duration under 3 months, a NOSPECS grade of at least 4, and a Clinical Activity Score of at least 3 characterized the ophthalmopathy patients. In germline, CDR1 is LNHDA, CDR2 SQIVND (reference sequence). This CDR3 comprises 13 residues. V was shortened by 9 bases and J by 3 bases, with 14 bases between the two germline ends.

This sequence joins TRBV19 and TRBJ1-1; D not certain. This receptor was identified in a middle-aged woman with Graves' ophthalmopathy. The sequenced sample consisted of blood. CDR3 amino acids: CASGDTSHTEAFF. In nucleotides, the CDR3 is TGTGCCAGCGGTGACACCAGTCACACTGAAGCTTTCTTT.